A selection of T cell receptor beta chains follows, all from one sample in a study of early T cells in non-severe SARS-CoV-2 infection. TCRdb reanalysed the 5' RACE reads using MiXCR and keeps one entry per CDR3 protein. Among 90,000 to 130,000 distinct CDR3 sequences listed, around an eighth were seen once. Specimen: whole blood. These receptor sequences come from an adult who was a healthcare worker with PCR-confirmed SARS-CoV-2 infection or an uninfected control (not recorded which). Each CDR3 is given with its conserved first and last residue. D genes are given only for firm matches. Clone size is shown for a subset of rows, as once, few, many or a class of expanded clone.

>many|TRBJ1-2|TRBV7-9|-
CASSFLSDYGYTF
TGTGCCAGCAGCTTTTTGTCGGATTATGGCTACACCTTC
>many|TRBJ2-1|TRBV10-3|-
CAIGPGDYNEQFF
TGTGCCATCGGGCCGGGAGATTACAATGAGCAGTTCTTC
>-|TRBJ2-1|TRBV12-3/TRBV12-4|-
CASSLFGGPSYNEQFF
TGTGCCAGCAGTTTATTTGGAGGCCCCTCCTACAATGAGCAGTTCTTC
>many|TRBJ2-1|TRBV9|-
CASSGIASYNEQFF
TGTGCCAGCAGCGGGATAGCCTCCTACAATGAGCAGTTCTTC
>few|TRBJ2-1|TRBV7-6|-
CASSFGGGGLGGNEQFF
TGTGCCAGCAGCTTTGGCGGAGGGGGACTTGGGGGCAATGAGCAGTTCTTC
>few|TRBJ1-1|TRBV18|-
CASSPIETGPPNTEAFF
TGTGCCAGCTCACCGATCGAAACGGGACCGCCGAACACTGAAGCTTTCTTT
>few|TRBJ1-3|TRBV5-1|TRBD1
CASSPGPGQPGNTIYF
TGCGCCAGCAGCCCGGGACCGGGACAGCCGGGAAACACCATATATTTT
>-|TRBJ2-1|TRBV10-1|-
CASSPTRRGHHEQFF
TGCGCCAGCAGCCCGACCCGGCGAGGGCACCATGAGCAGTTCTTC
>-|TRBJ2-1|TRBV3-1|-
CASSQAGLGKYNEQFF
TGTGCCAGCAGCCAAGCCGGTTTGGGGAAATACAATGAGCAGTTCTTC
>-|TRBJ1-3|TRBV6-5|TRBD1
CASSSPSRDSRNTIYF
TGTGCCAGCAGCTCTCCCTCCCGGGACAGCCGAAACACCATATATTTT
>few|TRBJ2-1|TRBV5-1|-
CASSLDTARSFNEQFF
TGCGCCAGCAGCTTGGACACAGCCCGTTCGTTCAATGAGCAGTTCTTC
>many|TRBJ2-1|TRBV5-4|TRBD2
CASSPPRSGSANEQFF
TGTGCCAGCAGCCCCCCTAGAAGCGGGAGCGCGAATGAGCAGTTCTTC
>few|TRBJ1-4|TRBV5-5|TRBD1
CASSLLDRVNEKLFF
TGTGCCAGCAGCCTCCTTGACAGGGTAAATGAAAAACTGTTTTTT
>-|TRBJ2-3|TRBV5-5|-
CASNPPAQGGTDTQYF
TGTGCCAGCAACCCCCCCGCGCAGGGAGGCACAGATACGCAGTATTTT
>many|TRBJ2-7|TRBV18|TRBD2
CASSAGRTSGFEQYF
TGTGCCAGCTCAGCAGGCAGAACTAGCGGGTTTGAGCAGTACTTC
>-|TRBJ2-1|TRBV12-3/TRBV12-4|TRBD2
CAVRTSGYNEQFF
TGTGCCGTGCGGACTAGCGGGTACAATGAGCAGTTCTTC
>many|TRBJ2-5|TRBV28|-
CASSPSQETQYF
TGTGCCAGCAGCCCCTCCCAGGAGACCCAGTACTTC
>many|TRBJ1-2|TRBV19|-
CASSRDGPPPGYTF
TGTGCCAGTAGTCGCGACGGCCCTCCTCCCGGCTACACCTTC
>many|TRBJ2-5|TRBV5-5|-
CASSLDRLYQETQYF
TGTGCCAGCAGCCTCGACCGCTTATACCAAGAGACCCAGTACTTC
>-|TRBJ2-5|TRBV11-2|TRBD1
CASSWDRGYSETQYF
TGTGCCAGCAGCTGGGACAGGGGGTACTCGGAGACCCAGTACTTC
>-|TRBJ2-2|TRBV12-3/TRBV12-4|TRBD2
CATTGTRDTGELFF
TGTGCCACCACCGGGACTAGGGACACCGGGGAGCTGTTTTTT
>few|TRBJ2-1|TRBV5-4|-
CASSSTGYNEQFF
TGTGCCAGCAGCAGTACGGGCTACAATGAGCAGTTCTTC
>few|TRBJ2-1|TRBV5-4|TRBD2
CASSPRVAGGAEQFF
TGTGCCAGCAGCCCGCGAGTAGCGGGAGGGGCTGAGCAGTTCTTC
>-|TRBJ2-1|TRBV14|-
CASSREWSSYNEQFF
TGTGCCAGCAGCCGGGAGTGGAGCTCCTACAATGAGCAGTTCTTC
>-|TRBJ2-1|TRBV5-4|TRBD2
CASSLRTSGSSEQFF
TGTGCCAGCAGCCTTAGGACTAGCGGGAGTAGTGAGCAGTTCTTC
>-|TRBJ1-3|TRBV20-1|TRBD1
CSAATRTGGGNTIYF
TGCAGTGCTGCCACTCGGACAGGGGGAGGAAACACCATATATTTT
>-|TRBJ2-1|TRBV9|TRBD2
CASSVELAGGINEQFF
TGTGCCAGCAGCGTAGAGCTAGCGGGAGGGATCAATGAGCAGTTCTTC
>many|TRBJ1-1|TRBV18|-
CASSPRGATEAFF
TGTGCCAGCTCACCACGGGGGGCAACTGAAGCTTTCTTT
>few|TRBJ2-1|TRBV5-1|-
CASSSRMTLDEQFF
TGCGCCAGCAGCTCTCGAATGACACTCGACGAGCAGTTCTTC
>few|TRBJ1-2|TRBV20-1|-
CSARRTDPNYGYTF
TGCAGTGCTAGGAGGACAGACCCTAACTATGGCTACACCTTC
>-|TRBJ1-5|TRBV12-3/TRBV12-4|TRBD1
CASSGGAGTGGKRPQHF
TGTGCCAGCAGCGGAGGAGCCGGGACAGGGGGCAAACGGCCCCAGCATTTT
>many|TRBJ2-1|TRBV4-1|-
CASSQGGNEQFF
TGCGCCAGCAGCCAAGGTGGCAATGAGCAGTTCTTC
>many|TRBJ1-5|TRBV24-1|TRBD1
CATSDPGQGDSQPQHF
TGTGCCACCAGTGACCCGGGACAGGGGGATTCTCAGCCCCAGCATTTT
>few|TRBJ1-5|TRBV7-2|-
CASSRDGGGGNQPQHF
TGTGCCAGCAGCCGAGATGGGGGGGGCGGCAATCAGCCCCAGCATTTT
>few|TRBJ2-3|TRBV12-3/TRBV12-4|-
CASSLTSSDTQYF
TGTGCCAGCAGTTTAACTAGTTCAGATACGCAGTATTTT
>-|TRBJ1-5|TRBV5-8|-
CASSLAGGLGQPQHF
TGTGCCAGCAGCTTGGCCGGTGGTTTGGGACAGCCCCAGCATTTT
>few|TRBJ1-1|TRBV7-9|-
CASSHGALPEAFF
TGTGCCAGCAGCCATGGGGCCCTTCCTGAAGCTTTCTTT
>once|TRBJ2-5|TRBV4-1|-
CASSQVQAGQETQYF
TGCGCCAGCAGCCAAGTACAAGCGGGCCAAGAGACCCAGTACTTC
>many|TRBJ2-7|TRBV3-1|-
CASSLQGYFGEQYF
TGTGCCAGCAGCCTACAGGGTTACTTCGGCGAGCAGTACTTC
>many|TRBJ2-7|TRBV6-6|-
CASSSGTSVRYEQYF
TGTGCCAGCAGTTCGGGGACTTCGGTAAGATACGAGCAGTACTTC
>once|TRBJ1-4|TRBV28|-
CASSHNEKLFF
TGTGCCAGCAGCCACAATGAAAAACTGTTTTTT
>-|TRBJ2-2|TRBV2|-
CASSEALVGALFF
TGTGCCAGCAGTGAAGCGCTTGTGGGGGCGCTGTTTTTT
>-|TRBJ1-3|TRBV10-3|TRBD1
CTISPVPGTGDGNTIYF
TGTACCATCAGCCCTGTTCCCGGGACAGGGGACGGAAACACCATATATTTT
>-|TRBJ2-2|TRBV20-1|-
CSGKPALGTGELFF
TGCAGTGGCAAGCCTGCATTGGGGACCGGGGAGCTGTTTTTT
>-|TRBJ2-1|TRBV7-6|TRBD2
CASSSQRRTSSYNEQFF
TGTGCCAGCAGCTCCCAGCGTAGGACTAGCTCCTACAATGAGCAGTTCTTC
>-|TRBJ2-2|TRBV5-6|-
CASSSKGSWGRTGELFF
TGTGCCAGCAGCAGTAAGGGCTCCTGGGGTCGCACCGGGGAGCTGTTTTTT
>-|TRBJ2-7|TRBV12-3/TRBV12-4|-
CASSLVSGPDEQYF
TGTGCCAGCAGTTTAGTATCCGGACCTGACGAGCAGTACTTC
>-|TRBJ2-1|TRBV12-3/TRBV12-4|TRBD1
CASSLMMTPTGTDEQFF
TGTGCCAGCAGTTTAATGATGACCCCGACAGGGACAGATGAGCAGTTCTTC
>-|TRBJ2-7|TRBV7-9|TRBD2
CASSLGGTSGTEQYF
TGTGCCAGCAGCTTGGGAGGGACTAGCGGTACCGAGCAGTACTTC
>-|TRBJ2-7|TRBV20-1|TRBD2
CSAPTSGSYEQYF
TGCAGTGCCCCGACTAGCGGTTCCTACGAGCAGTACTTC
>many|TRBJ1-5|TRBV12-3/TRBV12-4|-
CASSLKVVQPQHF
TGTGCCAGCAGTTTAAAGGTGGTTCAGCCCCAGCATTTT
>few|TRBJ2-3|TRBV7-9|TRBD1
CASSRRPQQWFPGTVSTDTQYF
TGTGCCAGCAGTCGCCGACCACAACAATGGTTCCCGGGGACAGTAAGCACAGATACGCAGTATTTT
>few|TRBJ1-1|TRBV10-2|-
CASSVGQSNTEAFF
TGCGCCAGCAGTGTTGGACAGTCGAACACTGAAGCTTTCTTT
>many|TRBJ1-4|TRBV6-1|TRBD1
CASRQGEEKLFF
TGTGCCAGCAGGCAGGGGGAGGAAAAACTGTTTTTT
>-|TRBJ2-7|TRBV12-3/TRBV12-4|-
CASSLGLISYEQYF
TGTGCCAGCAGTCTCGGACTAATCTCCTACGAGCAGTACTTC
>-|TRBJ2-1|TRBV20-1|TRBD2
CSARKREGLYNEQFF
TGCAGTGCTAGGAAGCGGGAGGGCCTGTACAATGAGCAGTTCTTC
>few|TRBJ1-2|TRBV3-1|-
CASSQDIAGNYGYTF
TGTGCCAGCAGCCAAGATATCGCAGGGAACTATGGCTACACCTTC
>many|TRBJ2-1|TRBV24-1|TRBD2
CATSDYRASGTKREQFF
TGTGCCACCAGTGATTATCGAGCTAGCGGGACCAAAAGGGAGCAGTTCTTC